This T cell receptor (beta chain) stems from a study of T cell clonality in common variable immunodeficiency. General study findings and limits: Reportedly, TCR beta sequences from common variable immunodeficiency showed fewer deletions and N-nucleotide insertions.

Germline-derived CDR1 and CDR2 are LNHDA and SQIVND (reference sequence). Unmatched junction bases numbered 9, after V lost 3 bases and J lost 5 bases. CDR3 size: 15 residues. This clone has at least ten counts. No antigen is known for it. Coverage ceases 3 residues before the CDR3 finishes, and the germline J gene fills in the end. Profiling relied on immunoSEQ multiplex PCR, and the TCRdb table lists in-frame clones only, not all of them. The specimen has roughly 30,000 clones, none found just once. The source of this sequence is a person aged 18 to 75 in good health. The chain carries TRBV19 and TRBJ1-2; the match to TRBD1 covers 7 bases. The material sequenced was peripheral blood mononuclear cells. CDR3 DNA (partial): TGTGCCAGTAGTATGGGGCGCGGGACAGATTATGGC. Translated, it gives CASSMGRGTDYG. The entire CDR3 is CASSMGRGTDYGYTF.